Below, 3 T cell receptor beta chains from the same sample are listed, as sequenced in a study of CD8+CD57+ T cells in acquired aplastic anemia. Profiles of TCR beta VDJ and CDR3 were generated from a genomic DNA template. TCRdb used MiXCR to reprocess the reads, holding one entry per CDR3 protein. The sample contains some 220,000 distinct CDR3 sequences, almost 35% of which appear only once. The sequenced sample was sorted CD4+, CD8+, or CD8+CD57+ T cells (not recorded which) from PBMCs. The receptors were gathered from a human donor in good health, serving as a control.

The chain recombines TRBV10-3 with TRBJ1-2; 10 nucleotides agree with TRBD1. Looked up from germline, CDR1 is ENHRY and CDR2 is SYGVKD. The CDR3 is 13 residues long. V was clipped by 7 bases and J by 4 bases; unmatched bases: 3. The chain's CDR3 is CAITGTGAYGYTF. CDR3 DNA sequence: TGTGCCATCACGGGGACAGGGGCCTATGGCTACACCTTC.

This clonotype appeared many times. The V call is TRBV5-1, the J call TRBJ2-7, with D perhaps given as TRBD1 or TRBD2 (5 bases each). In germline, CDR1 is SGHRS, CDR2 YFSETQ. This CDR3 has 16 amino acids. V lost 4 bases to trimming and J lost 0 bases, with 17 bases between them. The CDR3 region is CASSTRWDGSSYEQYF. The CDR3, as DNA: TGCGCCAGCAGCACTAGGTGGGACGGAAGCTCCTACGAGCAGTACTTC.

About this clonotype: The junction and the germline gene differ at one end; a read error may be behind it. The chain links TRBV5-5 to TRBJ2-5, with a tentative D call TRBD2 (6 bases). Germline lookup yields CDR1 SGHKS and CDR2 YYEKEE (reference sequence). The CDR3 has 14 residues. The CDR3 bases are TGCGCCAGCAGCTTGGGAGGTACGCGGGAGACCCAGTACTTC. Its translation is CASSLGGTRETQYF.